This T cell receptor (beta chain) came from a study of T cells in narcolepsy (dated by TCRdb to 2016 to 2019). General notes on the study: Patients with narcolepsy type 1 or type 2 (NT1, NT2) were enrolled in the study together with healthy control donors. To look for autoreactive T cells in narcolepsy patients that target self-antigens of hypocretin neurons (hypocretin, TRIB2), the study used TCR Vbeta sequencing to follow clonotypes in blood and CSF.

CDR1 and CDR2, per the germline V gene, are SGHDN and FVKESK. From the cysteine up to the phenylalanine, the CDR3 has a length of 16 residues. The only DNA kept is the CDR3, 48 bases in frame from the first base. V lost 2 bases and J lost 1 base, and the count of bases not matched to a germline gene is 4. For TCR Vbeta sequencing, memory CD4+ T cells were sorted ex vivo from the peripheral blood of both healthy controls and narcolepsy patients. Comment on this clone: Its antigen is still unknown. Base qualities are missing; no much larger clone stands one base away.

Library generation was performed with the immunoSEQ multiplex PCR assay. Held by TCRdb, this immuneACCESS table contains in-frame sequences only and omits some clones. Under half of the omission traces to an unresolved V gene where checked; the cause of the rest is unknown. The sample table records 34,000 or so clones; roughly 80% of these occur just once. The top ten clonotypes cover approximately 3.8% of the sample. Results and caveats for the whole study, not just this receptor: In plots comparing CSF and blood CD4+ T cell clonotypes from the same patient, HCRT-specific and TRIB2-specific autoreactive clonotypes were highlighted. Patients and controls had similar numbers of sequenced blood memory CD4+ clonotypes, with averages of about 38,000 in patients and 30,000 to 35,000 in controls. Certain blood memory CD4+ repertoires from patients and controls had no sequences that matched autoreactive T cell clones. Autoreactive clonotypes were reported to be detected serially in the blood of the same patients and of different patients, but not in the blood of healthy controls.

The material sequenced was memory (CD45RA-) CD4+ T cells from blood. The cell subset or site label corresponds to: memory T cells sorted ex vivo from peripheral blood. This TCR came from a human donor in good health. Rearrangement joined TRBV14 to TRBJ2-2; the central 7 bases match TRBD1. CDR3 loop: CASSQWTGLNTGELFF. The bases read TGTGCCAGCAGCCAATGGACAGGTCTGAACACCGGGGAGCTGTTTTTT.